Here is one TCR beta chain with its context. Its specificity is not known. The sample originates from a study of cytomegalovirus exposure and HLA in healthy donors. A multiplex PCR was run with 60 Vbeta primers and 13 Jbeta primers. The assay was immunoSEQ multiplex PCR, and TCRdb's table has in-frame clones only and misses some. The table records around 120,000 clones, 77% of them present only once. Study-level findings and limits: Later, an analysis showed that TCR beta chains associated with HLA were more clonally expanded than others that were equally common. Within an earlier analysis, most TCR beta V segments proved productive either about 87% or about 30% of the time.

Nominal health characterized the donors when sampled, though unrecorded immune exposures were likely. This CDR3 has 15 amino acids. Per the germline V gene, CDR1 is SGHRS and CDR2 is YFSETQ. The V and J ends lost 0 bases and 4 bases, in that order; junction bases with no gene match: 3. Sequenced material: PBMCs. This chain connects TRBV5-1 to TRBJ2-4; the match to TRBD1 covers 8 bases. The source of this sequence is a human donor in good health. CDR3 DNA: TGCGCCAGCAGCTTGGGCGGACAGGGAAAAAACATTCAGTACTTC. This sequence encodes CASSLGGQGKNIQYF.